The 32 T cell receptor beta chains presented below share a single source sample, sequenced in a study of blood T cell repertoires in COVID-19. TCRdb's table, derived via immunoSEQ multiplex PCR, lists solely in-frame clones and lacks some. The data show about 68,000 clones, about 83% seen once. Sequencing input: peripheral blood. The receptors here all came from a man older than 75 with acute or convalescent COVID-19.

CDR3 sequence: CASSPLAPGSSYNEQFF. The DNA for the CDR3 is TGTGCCAGCTCACCACTAGCACCGGGGAGCTCCTACAATGAGCAGTTCTTC. This rearrangement joins TRBV18 to TRBJ2-1; perhaps TRBD2 as D (5 bases). CDR3 length equals 17 residues. Trimming shortened V by 1 base and J by 0 bases, and 13 bases separated the two germline ends. From germline, CDR1 is KGHSH and CDR2 LQKENI.

The gene calls are TRBV6-2 or TRBV6-3 and TRBJ2-1, with TRBD2 identical over 7 bases. This CDR3 is 15 amino acids long. Germline CDR1 MNHEY, CDR2 SVGEGT. V shed 0 bases and J 8 bases; nucleotides not matched to a gene: 7. CDR3 loop: CASSYSGGRRYEQFF. The CDR3 DNA follows: TGTGCCAGCAGTTACTCTGGCGGGAGACGGTATGAGCAGTTCTTC.

In its sample, this clone was seen a few times. The chain couples TRBV12-3 or TRBV12-4 to TRBJ2-1, with D possibly being TRBD1 (5 bases). Trimming stripped 6 bases from V and 13 bases from J, with 19 bases between. CDR3 length: 13 residues. CDR3 amino acids: CASSPLPETVQFF. Here the CDR3 DNA reads TGTGCCAGCAGCCCCCTCCCGGAGACAGTCCAGTTCTTC.

The chain joins TRBV7-8 to TRBJ2-2; 8 bases line up with TRBD2. The CDR3 consists of 15 residues. Unmatched junction bases numbered 4, after V lost 4 bases and J lost 3 bases. Germline CDR1 reads SGHVS; CDR2 reads FQNEAQ. The CDR3 DNA sequence: TGTGCCAGCAGCTCCGGGACTAGTGACACCGGGGAGCTGTTTTTT. Encoded protein: CASSSGTSDTGELFF.

This clone occurred a few times. The genes are TRBV19 and TRBJ2-2; D is unclear. CDR1 LNHDA and CDR2 SQIVND come from the germline V gene (reference sequence). The CDR3 consists of 14 residues. V lost 11 bases, J lost 0 bases, and 13 bases lay in between. The CDR3 DNA follows: TGTGCCTCGAGACTCTTTTCGAACACCGGGGAGCTGTTTTTT. Its protein product is CASRLFSNTGELFF.

This clone was seen a few times. The genes are TRBV9 and TRBJ2-1; TRBD2 might be the D (5 bases). The CDR3 extends over 15 amino acids. CDR1 and CDR2 (germline): SGDLS, YYNGEE. V was shortened by 4 bases and J by 4 bases, with 15 bases between the two germline ends. As DNA, the CDR3 is TGTGCCAGCAGCCCACGACGGGAACTTTACAATGAGCAGTTCTTC. Protein sequence: CASSPRRELYNEQFF.

V and J are TRBV18 and TRBJ2-7; D might be TRBD1 (7 bases). Between the trimmed V and J ends, which lost 6 bases and 2 bases, there was a span of 17 bases. There are 15 residues in the CDR3. In germline, CDR1 is KGHSH, CDR2 LQKENI. The CDR3 loop reads CASSPAGGPPYEQYF. CDR3 DNA sequence: TGTGCCAGCTCGCCGGCAGGGGGGCCCCCCTACGAGCAGTACTTC.

This sequence joins TRBV18 and TRBJ2-3, with 8 bases lining up with TRBD1. The CDR3 sequence is 16 residues long. V lost 0 bases to trimming and J lost 0 bases; unmatched junction nucleotides: 2. Per the germline V gene, CDR1 is KGHSH and CDR2 is LQKENI. As DNA, the CDR3 is TGTGCCAGCTCACCACCCAGACAGGGGAGCACAGATACGCAGTATTTT. Protein product: CASSPPRQGSTDTQYF.

V and J are TRBV7-2 and TRBJ1-3, with TRBD1 as a possible D gene (6 bases). This CDR3 spans 15 amino acids. Trimming stripped 1 base from V and 5 bases from J, with 12 bases between. Germline V lookup: CDR1 SGHTA, CDR2 FQGNSA. The CDR3 protein is CASSLDGGLRNTIYF. The DNA for the CDR3 is TGTGCCAGCAGCTTAGACGGGGGGCTCAGAAACACCATATATTTT. The full variable domain, in which reference TRBV7-2 and TRBJ1-3 provide the parts outside the CDR3, is GAGVSQSPSNKVTEKGKDVELRCDPISGHTALYWYRQSLGQGLEFLIYFQGNSAPDKSGLPSDRFSAERTGGSVSTLTIQRTQQEDSAVYLCASSLDGGLRNTIYFGEGSWLTVV.

This chain connects TRBV7-2 to TRBJ1-2; 12 nucleotides match TRBD1. This CDR3 is 18 amino acids long. The ends lost 2 bases at V and 8 bases at J; junction bases unmatched: 15. The germline V gene encodes CDR1 SGHTA and CDR2 FQGNSA. CDR3 in DNA: TGTGCCAGCAGCTTAACCGGGACAGGGGGCGTTATTTGGGAGGGCTACACCTTC. Its protein product is CASSLTGTGGVIWEGYTF.

This rearrangement joins TRBV27 to TRBJ2-5; TRBD2 agrees at 13 bases. The germline V gene has CDR1 MNHEY and CDR2 SMNVEV (reference sequence). Trimming cost V 5 bases and J 1 base; bases outside gene matches: 7. This CDR3 contains 17 residues. CDR3: CASSPIGTSGIQETQYF. Here the CDR3 DNA reads TGTGCCAGCAGTCCTATCGGGACTAGCGGGATCCAAGAGACCCAGTACTTC.

This chain joins TRBV9 and TRBJ1-3; D gene ambiguous. The CDR3 length is 14 residues. Between the trimmed V and J ends, which lost 4 bases and 0 bases, there was a span of 8 bases. Germline V lookup: CDR1 SGDLS, CDR2 YYNGEE. CDR3 sequence reads: CASSLRNSGNTIYF. The CDR3 DNA sequence: TGTGCCAGCAGCCTCAGGAACTCTGGAAACACCATATATTTT.

This chain joins TRBV18 and TRBJ1-6, with a weak D call TRBD1 (6 bases). Germline-derived CDR1 and CDR2 are KGHSH and LQKENI. CDR3 length: 14 residues. Trimming removed 2 bases from V and 8 bases from J, with 10 bases in between. CDR3 nucleotides: TGTGCCAGCTCACCAGAGGACAGATATTCACCCCTCCACTTT. It encodes CASSPEDRYSPLHF.

V is TRBV7-3 and J is TRBJ1-1; weak D call: TRBD1 (6 bases). CDR1 is SGHTA, CDR2 FQGTGA, per germline. CDR3 length equals 12 residues. V lost 0 bases and J 9 bases, leaving 8 bases between the germline ends. The CDR3 spells CASSLTGGQAFF. The CDR3 DNA reads TGTGCCAGCAGCTTAACGGGGGGGCAAGCTTTCTTT.

This chain uses TRBV6-2 or TRBV6-3 with TRBJ1-5; no definite D call. The V and J ends lost 3 bases and 4 bases respectively, with 7 bases between them. This CDR3 has 13 residues. Looked up from germline, CDR1 is MNHEY and CDR2 is SVGEGT. CDR3 coding DNA: TGTGCCAGCAGTTATGCACAAAATCAGCCCCAGCATTTT. Its translation: CASSYAQNQPQHF.

This chain joins TRBV27 and TRBJ2-1; the match to TRBD1 covers 9 bases. The CDR3 is 17 residues long. The germline gives CDR1 MNHEY, CDR2 SMNVEV (reference sequence). Losses at the gene ends were 4 bases for V and 2 bases for J; bases not matched to a gene: 9. The CDR3 is CASSSTQGAGAYNEQFF. The CDR3 DNA reads TGTGCCAGCAGTTCTACACAGGGGGCGGGGGCCTACAATGAGCAGTTCTTC.

This chain uses TRBV5-1 with TRBJ1-4; D may be TRBD1 (5 bases). Germline values: CDR1 SGHRS, CDR2 YFSETQ. This CDR3 spans 14 amino acids. Trimming cost V 4 bases and J 5 bases, with 12 bases left between them. CDR3 coding DNA: TGCGCCAGCAGCCCAATCACAGGCAATGAAAAACTGTTTTTT. Translation gives CASSPITGNEKLFF. Full variable domain (missing parts from reference TRBV5-1 and TRBJ1-4): KAGVTQTPRYLIKTRGQQVTLSCSPISGHRSVSWYQQTPGQGLQFLFEYFSETQRNKGNFPGRFSGRQFSNSRSEMNVSTLELGDSALYLCASSPITGNEKLFFGSGTQLSVL.

This chain links TRBV9 with TRBJ1-5; D is possibly TRBD1 (5 bases). The CDR3 covers 15 residues. The germline CDR1 and CDR2 sequences are SGDLS and YYNGEE. V shed 0 bases and J shed 6 bases, with 13 bases lying between them. The CDR3 DNA reads TGTGCCAGCAGCGTAGGCGGGGACTTGGGTCAGCCCCAGCATTTT. Translation gives CASSVGGDLGQPQHF.

Details on this clone: A junction end diverges from the germline sequence, so it may reflect a read error. The chain is built from TRBV7-3 and TRBJ2-6; D ambiguous. Germline CDR1 reads SGHTA; CDR2 reads FQGTGA. This CDR3 is 17 amino acids long. In DNA form, the CDR3 reads TGTGCCAGCAGCCTAACTCCCCAGGTTTCCGGGGCCAACGTCCTGACTTTC. It encodes CASSLTPQVSGANVLTF. The complete variable domain, with remaining parts taken from reference TRBV7-3 and TRBJ2-6, reads GAGVSQTPSNKVTEKGKYVELRCDPISGHTALYWYRQSLGQGPEFLIYFQGTGAADDSGLPNDRFFAVRPEGSVSTLKIQRTERGDSAVYLCASSLTPQVSGANVLTFGAGSRLTVL.

This clone was counted between two and nine times. V is TRBV5-6 and J is TRBJ2-3; 7 bases are shared with TRBD1. The germline gives CDR1 SGHDT, CDR2 YYEEEE. V lost 4 bases and J lost 4; bases outside the gene matches: 3. CDR3 size: 13 residues. CDR3 amino acids: CASSTTGPDTQYF. Here the CDR3 DNA reads TGTGCCAGCAGCACGACAGGGCCAGATACGCAGTATTTT.

This clone was observed once. This chain joins TRBV27 and TRBJ1-2, with D unresolved. Trimming cost V 0 bases and J 0 bases, with 8 bases left between them. Germline assignment: CDR1 MNHEY and CDR2 SMNVEV (reference sequence). This CDR3 has 15 amino acids. CDR3 amino acids: CASSLSPGANYGYTF. The CDR3 DNA follows: TGTGCCAGCAGTTTATCGCCCGGGGCTAACTATGGCTACACCTTC.

The chain links TRBV28 to TRBJ1-2, with 9 bases matching TRBD1. This CDR3 region has 13 residues. V dropped 9 bases and J dropped 7; count of bases not matched to a gene: 9. In germline, CDR1 is MDHEN, CDR2 SYDVKM. The DNA for the CDR3 is TGTGCCAGTTCCCGGGACAGGGCCGTTGGCTACACCTTC. This codes for CASSRDRAVGYTF.

This clone has only a few counts. The rearrangement joins TRBV7-9 to TRBJ1-2, with 10 bases matching TRBD1. Germline V lookup: CDR1 SEHNR, CDR2 FQNEAQ (reference sequence). The V segment lost 5 bases and the J segment 9 bases; nucleotides outside the gene matches: 3. This CDR3 has 12 residues. CDR3 sequence reads: CASSADRGSYTF. For the CDR3, the DNA is TGTGCCAGCAGCGCGGACAGGGGGAGCTACACCTTC.

In its sample, this clone was seen a few times. The gene calls are TRBV4-3 and TRBJ2-1, with a tentative D call TRBD2 (7 bases). This CDR3 comprises 16 residues. Germline assignment: CDR1 LGHNA and CDR2 YSLEER. The germline V and J ends were trimmed by 1 base and 2 bases, with 12 bases remaining between them. The CDR3 nucleotides read TGCGCCAGCAGCCAAGCTAGGGGGGGGCCCTACAATGAGCAGTTCTTC. Protein product: CASSQARGGPYNEQFF.

The gene calls are TRBV12-5 and TRBJ1-1; 8 bases line up with TRBD1. This CDR3 is built from 15 residues. Trimming cost V 3 bases and J 3 bases; bases outside gene matches: 6. Germline-derived CDR1 and CDR2 are LGHNT and FRNRAP. The CDR3 here is CASGFGTGWDTEAFF. For the CDR3, the DNA is TGTGCTAGTGGTTTCGGGACAGGTTGGGACACTGAAGCTTTCTTT.

This chain connects TRBV27 to TRBJ1-4, with 10 positions matching TRBD1. Trimming cost V 8 bases and J 6 bases; bases outside gene matches: 6. The germline V gene has CDR1 MNHEY and CDR2 SMNVEV (reference sequence). The CDR3 covers 14 residues. CDR3 in amino acids: CASGRGQGYEKLFF. CDR3 bases: TGTGCCAGCGGCCGGGGACAGGGGTATGAAAAACTGTTTTTT.

The V call is TRBV24-1, the J call TRBJ2-7; 7 positions agree with TRBD1. Germline V gene data show CDR1 as KGHDR and CDR2 as SFDVKD. The V and J ends lost 9 bases and 5 bases, in that order; junction bases with no gene match: 3. This CDR3 is built from 11 residues. CDR3 sequence reads: CATGDSHEQYF. The CDR3 nucleotides read TGTGCCACCGGGGACAGTCACGAGCAGTACTTC.

In this sample, this clone turned up once. The chain uses TRBV6-1 and TRBJ1-2; D possibly corresponds to TRBD1 (6 bases). This CDR3 has 14 residues. The V and J ends lost 2 bases and 5 bases respectively, with 12 bases between them. CDR1 MNHNS and CDR2 SASEGT come from the germline V gene. CDR3 nucleotide sequence: TGTGCCAGCAGTGAAAGGTACAGGGAGTATGGCTACACCTTC. Its protein is CASSERYREYGYTF.

The chain uses TRBV5-1 and TRBJ2-3, with TRBD2 identical over 9 bases. The CDR3 has 16 amino acids. The V and J ends lost 0 bases and 2 bases, in that order; junction bases with no gene match: 4. CDR1 and CDR2 from the germline V gene are SGHRS and YFSETQ. The CDR3 coding sequence is TGCGCCAGCAGCTTGGCGCTAGCGGGGACCACAGATACGCAGTATTTT. The encoded protein is CASSLALAGTTDTQYF.

This rearrangement joins TRBV27 to TRBJ2-7; 7 positions agree with TRBD1. Germline CDR1 reads MNHEY; CDR2 reads SMNVEV (reference sequence). The CDR3 contains 15 residues. Trimming at V came to 6 bases and at J to 2 bases, leaving 10 bases not matched to a gene. The CDR3 DNA follows: TGTGCCAGCAGCCCTCAGGCCCAGGGGGCCTACGAGCAGTACTTC. Amino acid sequence: CASSPQAQGAYEQYF.

This clone was seen only a few times. The chain joins TRBV7-9 to TRBJ2-5; TRBD1 agrees at 10 bases. The V gene end was trimmed by 5 bases and the J gene end by 5 bases; junction bases not matched to a gene: 8. The germline V gene encodes CDR1 SEHNR and CDR2 FQNEAQ (reference sequence). This CDR3 region has 15 residues. The CDR3 spells CASSGGWGQGETQYF. The CDR3 DNA is TGTGCCAGCAGCGGAGGGTGGGGACAGGGGGAGACCCAGTACTTC.

About this clone: The same CDR3 arises from other DNA sequences in this sample as well. The chain links TRBV7-2 to TRBJ1-1, with D uncertain. The V gene's germline CDR1 is SGHTA and CDR2 FQGNSA. The CDR3 is 13 residues long. V gave up 1 base and J gave up 1 base, with 4 bases separating them. The CDR3 region is CASSLGRNTEAFF. CDR3 bases: TGTGCCAGCAGCTTAGGGAGGAACACTGAAGCTTTCTTT.